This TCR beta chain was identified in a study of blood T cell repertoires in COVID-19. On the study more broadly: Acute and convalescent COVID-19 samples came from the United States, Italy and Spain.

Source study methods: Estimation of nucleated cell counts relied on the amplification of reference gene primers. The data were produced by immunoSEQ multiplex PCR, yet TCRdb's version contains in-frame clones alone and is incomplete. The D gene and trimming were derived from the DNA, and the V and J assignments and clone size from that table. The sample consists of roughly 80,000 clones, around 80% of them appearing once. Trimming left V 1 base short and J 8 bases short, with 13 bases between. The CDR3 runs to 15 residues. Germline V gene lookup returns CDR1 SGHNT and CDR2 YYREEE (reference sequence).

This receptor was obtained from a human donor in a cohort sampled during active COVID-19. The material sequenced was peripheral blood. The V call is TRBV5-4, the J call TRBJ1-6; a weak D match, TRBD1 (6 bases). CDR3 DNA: TGTGCCAGCAGCTTGAAATCAGGGGTTGATTCACCCCTCCACTTT. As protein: CASSLKSGVDSPLHF.